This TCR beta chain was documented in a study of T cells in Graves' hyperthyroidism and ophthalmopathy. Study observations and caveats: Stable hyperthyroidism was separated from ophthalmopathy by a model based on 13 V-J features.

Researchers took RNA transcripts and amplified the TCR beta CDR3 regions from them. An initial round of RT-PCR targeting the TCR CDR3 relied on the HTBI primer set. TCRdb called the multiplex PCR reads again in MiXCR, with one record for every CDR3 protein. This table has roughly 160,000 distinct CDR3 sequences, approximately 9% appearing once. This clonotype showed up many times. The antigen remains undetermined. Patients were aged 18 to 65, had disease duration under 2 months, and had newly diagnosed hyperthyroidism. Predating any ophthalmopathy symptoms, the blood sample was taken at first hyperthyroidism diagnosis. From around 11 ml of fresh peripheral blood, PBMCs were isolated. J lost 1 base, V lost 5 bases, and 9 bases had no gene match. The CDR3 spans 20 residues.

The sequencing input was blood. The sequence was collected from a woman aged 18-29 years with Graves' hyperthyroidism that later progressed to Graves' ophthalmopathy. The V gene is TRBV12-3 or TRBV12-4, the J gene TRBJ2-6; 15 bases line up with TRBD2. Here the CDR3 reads CASSPGLAGGLGSGANVLTF. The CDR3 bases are TGTGCCAGCAGTCCTGGACTAGCGGGGGGGCTTGGGTCTGGGGCCAACGTCCTGACTTTC.